The 8 T cell receptor beta chains given below trace back to one sample, sequenced in a study of T cell responses to AZD1222 COVID-19 vaccine. Data came from immunoSEQ multiplex PCR; TCRdb stores just in-frame clones and leaves some out. The sample holds 70,000 to 75,000 clones, roughly 80% seen once. The source was peripheral blood, collected 28 days after the second AZD1222 dose. Receptor source: an adult who received the AZD1222 COVID-19 vaccine.

The rearrangement links TRBV30 to TRBJ1-6; D is perhaps TRBD1 (5 bases). CDR3 length equals 13 residues. The germline CDR1 and CDR2 sequences are GTSNPN and SVGIG (reference sequence). Trimming pared 1 base from V and 4 bases from J, leaving 5 bases between. For the CDR3, the DNA is TGTGCCTGGAGTGGACAGTATAATTCACCCCTCCACTTT. Translated: CAWSGQYNSPLHF. Complete variable domain (other parts from reference TRBV30 and TRBJ1-6): SQTIHQWPATLVQPVGSPLSLECTVEGTSNPNLYWYRQAAGRGLQLLFYSVGIGQISSEVPQNLSASRPQDRQFILSSKKLLLSDSGFYLCAWSGQYNSPLHFGNGTRLTVT.

The V call is TRBV6-2 or TRBV6-3, the J call TRBJ2-7; 8 nucleotides agree with TRBD1. V gave up 2 bases and J gave up 5 bases; unmatched junction bases: 17. There are 18 residues in the CDR3. Germline V gene sequence: CDR1 MNHEY, CDR2 SVGEGT. DNA of the CDR3: TGTGCCAGCAGTTACGACTTTATAGAGGACAGGGAAATAGACGAGCAGTACTTC. Its translation: CASSYDFIEDREIDEQYF.

V gene TRBV27 combines with J gene TRBJ2-1, with D tentatively TRBD1 (5 bases). CDR3 length: 13 amino acids. V was shortened by 5 bases and J by 6 bases, with 11 bases between the two germline ends. From germline, CDR1 is MNHEY and CDR2 SMNVEV (reference sequence). The CDR3 bases are TGTGCCAGCAGTCCGGCGCAGGGCAATGAGCAGTTCTTC. This encodes CASSPAQGNEQFF.

V usage is TRBV19 and J usage is TRBJ1-5; D remains unclear. The CDR3 has 17 residues. Germline V lookup: CDR1 LNHDA, CDR2 SQIVND (reference sequence). V lost 6 bases to trimming and J lost 6 bases, with 24 bases between them. The CDR3 nucleotides read TGTGCCAGTAGCTATTTGGACGGTGCCAGACCTAGTCAGCCCCAGCATTTT. Residues: CASSYLDGARPSQPQHF.

In DNA, the CDR3 is TGCAGCGTTGCAGAGGGGGTCACCGGGGAGCTGTTTTTT. It encodes CSVAEGVTGELFF. The rearrangement joins TRBV29-1 to TRBJ2-2; TRBD1 is a possible D gene (6 bases). Trimming shortened V by 4 bases and J by 4 bases, and 10 bases separated the two germline ends. CDR3 length: 13 amino acids. Germline CDR1 is SQVTM and CDR2 is ANQGSEA.

The gene calls are TRBV9 and TRBJ2-3; D is ambiguous. Germline CDR1 and CDR2: SGDLS and YYNGEE. Trimming cost V 4 bases and J 1 base, with 10 bases left between them. This CDR3 is built from 14 residues. The CDR3 nucleotides are TGTGCCAGCAGCCCACCCCGGGGCACAGATACGCAGTATTTT. Translating gives CASSPPRGTDTQYF.

This sequence joins TRBV3-1 (or the pseudogene TRBV3-2) and TRBJ2-3; no clear D gene. This CDR3 is 13 amino acids long. Germline lookup yields CDR1 LGHDT and CDR2 YNNKEL (reference sequence). The V and J ends lost 4 bases and 3 bases respectively, with 8 bases between them. The CDR3 is CASSRSVTDTQYF. As DNA, the CDR3 is TGTGCCAGCAGCCGAAGCGTGACAGATACGCAGTATTTT.

CDR3 nucleotides: TGTGCCTGGAGCGACCAGATGGGAGTTAGCAATCAGCCCCAGCATTTT. Amino acids: CAWSDQMGVSNQPQHF. The chain recombines TRBV30 with TRBJ1-5; D gene uncertain. This CDR3 is built from 16 residues. The ends were cut back, 3 bases at V and 0 bases at J, with 15 bases in the middle. CDR1 GTSNPN and CDR2 SVGIG come from the germline V gene (reference sequence).